The TCR beta chain described here comes from a study of blood T cell repertoires in COVID-19. Study-level information: PBMCs, B-cell-depleted T cells, or T cells were the source of the cDNA or gDNA that made up the material.

TCRdb's copy holds only in-frame clones and misses some; the assay was immunoSEQ multiplex PCR. The sample lists around 200,000 clones; approximately 84% were seen once. The CDR3 has 16 amino acids. CDR1 is KGHSH and CDR2 is LQKENI in the germline V gene. The J segment lost 8 bases and the V segment lost 2 bases, leaving 9 bases of the junction unmatched. This chain uses TRBV18 with TRBJ1-4; 9 nucleotides agree with TRBD1. The TCR comes from a woman of 80 years or more with acute or convalescent COVID-19. Sequencing used peripheral blood. The CDR3 DNA sequence: TGTGCCAGCTCACCATCCTGGGACAGGGTTCAGGAAAAACTGTTTTTT. This codes for CASSPSWDRVQEKLFF.